This record looks at one T cell receptor (beta chain) sequence and its context. This record comes from a study of blood T cell repertoires in COVID-19. Study background: There were acute and convalescent COVID-19 samples, and they came from the United States, Italy and Spain.

Participants' own reports of clinical history determined their cohort assignment. Two consecutive negative NP/OP PCR tests, clearance, or resolved symptoms defined Cohort 3 recovery. CDR1 and CDR2 from the germline V gene are SGHAT and FQNNGV. Trimming pared 0 bases from V and 8 bases from J, leaving 13 bases between. The CDR3 extends over 14 amino acids. Profiling relied on immunoSEQ multiplex PCR, and the TCRdb table lists in-frame clones only, not all of them. This table holds around 20,000 clones, about 91% found once. Sequenced sample: PBMCs or T cells enriched from blood (not recorded which). This chain connects TRBV11-2 to TRBJ1-2; D not resolved. The source of this sequence is a woman aged 25 to 39 who had recovered from COVID-19. DNA of the CDR3: TGTGCCAGCAGCTTAGATGGCGGTCTTAAGGGCTACACCTTC. Translating gives CASSLDGGLKGYTF.